The clone carrying this TCR beta chain came up a few times. The data originate from a study of blood T cell repertoires in COVID-19. As for the study in general: From the United States, Italy and Spain came samples of acute and convalescent COVID-19. PBMCs, B-cell-depleted T cells, or T cells were the source of the cDNA or gDNA that made up the material.

Original methodology: How many nucleated cells were present was estimated from reference gene primer amplification. TCRdb's table, derived via immunoSEQ multiplex PCR, lists solely in-frame clones and lacks some. Clone size and the V and J calls come from that table; the DNA yielded D and trimming. The data show some 200,000 clones, 85% to 90% seen once. Deletions cut 6 bases from V and 5 bases from J, with 19 bases between. CDR3 length equals 15 residues. Germline CDR1 and CDR2: MNHEY and SVGEGT. The receptor comes from a woman aged 50 to 65 with acute or convalescent COVID-19. Sequencing was performed on peripheral blood. The genes are TRBV6-2 or TRBV6-3 and TRBJ1-2; the D is unclear. CDR3 in DNA: TGTGCCAGCAGCTTCCCCGACCGGCGGGGTTATGGCTACACCTTC. It codes for CASSFPDRRGYGYTF.